This T cell receptor (beta chain) was observed in a study of blood T cell repertoires in COVID-19. Whole-study context: Researchers got acute and convalescent COVID-19 samples from the United States, Italy and Spain. T cells, B-cell-depleted T cells, or PBMCs supplied cDNA or gDNA.

Authors' processing steps: Researchers report that nucleated cell counts were estimated from reference gene primer amplification. Libraries were prepared by immunoSEQ multiplex PCR; TCRdb keeps only in-frame clonotypes and omits some of them. V and J calls and clone size are given by that table; D and trimming were obtained from the DNA. The sample includes around 300,000 clones, around 85% of them seen just once. This clone showed up just once. The V gene end was trimmed by 2 bases and the J gene end by 10 bases; junction bases not matched to a gene: 6. This CDR3 has 13 residues. Germline CDR1 and CDR2: SQVTM and ANQGSEA.

This sequence joins TRBV29-1 and TRBJ1-4, with 8 nucleotides matching TRBD1. The sequencing input was peripheral blood. The sequence came from a woman between 25 and 40 years old who had recovered from COVID-19. The CDR3 coding sequence is TGCAGCGTTGAATTTGGGACAGGCGGAAAACTGTTTTTT. Residues: CSVEFGTGGKLFF.